A single sample is the source of the 9 T cell receptor beta chains below, sequenced in a study of spatial heterogeneity in lung cancer. Time point of the sample: blood at routine non-recurrence follow-up after resection. In TCRdb, the 5' RACE reads were re-called with MiXCR into one record per CDR3 protein. The sample consists of approximately 110,000 distinct CDR3 sequences, under 14% of them appearing once. Sequenced here: PBMCs, sampled at follow-up. These receptors were taken from a female donor with early-stage non-small cell lung cancer.

The chain is built from TRBV5-1 and TRBJ2-1; TRBD1 agrees at 7 bases. There are 15 residues in the CDR3. Germline V gene lookup returns CDR1 SGHRS and CDR2 YFSETQ. The ends lost 0 bases at V and 8 bases at J; junction bases unmatched: 8. CDR3 bases: TGCGCCAGCAGCTTGGGAGGGGGCGCGGTGGATGAGCAGTTCTTC. It is translated as CASSLGGGAVDEQFF.

This clonotype was seen at least ten times. V usage is TRBV18 and J usage is TRBJ1-1; D possibly corresponds to TRBD1 (6 bases). V lost 1 base and J lost 8, with 14 bases in between. The length of the CDR3 is 14 residues. The germline gives CDR1 KGHSH, CDR2 LQKENI. The CDR3 loop is CASSPRTELTEAFF. CDR3 in DNA: TGTGCCAGCTCACCACGGACAGAGTTAACCGAAGCTTTCTTT.

This clonotype was seen a handful of times. The rearrangement uses TRBV5-1 and TRBJ2-7, with 7 nucleotides matching TRBD1. The CDR3 extends over 14 amino acids. The V gene's germline CDR1 is SGHRS and CDR2 YFSETQ. Trimming cost V 1 base and J 2 bases; bases outside gene matches: 3. The CDR3 protein is CASSLPGTAYEQYF. DNA for the CDR3: TGCGCCAGCAGCTTGCCCGGGACAGCCTACGAGCAGTACTTC.

Only a few counts were recorded for this clonotype. The rearrangement joins TRBV29-1 to TRBJ2-2; 7 bases agree with TRBD2. Germline assignment: CDR1 SQVTM and CDR2 ANQGSEA. The CDR3 totals 17 residues. With V trimmed by 2 bases and J by 2 bases, 11 bases remained unmatched. As DNA, the CDR3 is TGCAGCGTTGAAAAGATCGGCGGGAGATCAAACACCGGGGAGCTGTTTTTT. It specifies CSVEKIGGRSNTGELFF.

The J gene is TRBJ2-3, the V gene TRBV27, with 13 bases that match TRBD2. Losses at the gene ends were 7 bases for V and 6 bases for J; bases not matched to a gene: 10. The CDR3 spans 16 residues. Germline V gene sequence: CDR1 MNHEY, CDR2 SMNVEV (reference sequence). As DNA, the CDR3 is TGTGCCAGCAAAAAACAGAGACTAGCGGGAGGTGATACGCAGTATTTT. Its translation is CASKKQRLAGGDTQYF.

There are many counts of this clonotype. This chain uses TRBV12-3 or TRBV12-4 with TRBJ2-3; D tentatively fits TRBD1 or TRBD2 (5 bases each). Trimming shortened V by 6 bases and J by 2 bases, and 18 bases separated the two germline ends. The CDR3 runs to 16 residues. The CDR3 bases are TGTGCCAGCAGCGCCGGGACCGTCGCCACCACAGATACGCAGTATTTT. This codes for CASSAGTVATTDTQYF.

This clonotype was counted between two and nine times. V is TRBV19 and J is TRBJ2-1; maybe TRBD1 (6 bases). Germline V gene lookup returns CDR1 LNHDA and CDR2 SQIVND (reference sequence). Trimming stripped 3 bases from V and 1 base from J, with 16 bases between. The CDR3 contains 17 residues. CDR3 DNA sequence: TGTGCCAGTAGTATCTCTTCTGGACAGTTGTCCTACAATGAGCAGTTCTTC. Protein: CASSISSGQLSYNEQFF.

In its sample, this clonotype was seen a few times. J is TRBJ2-1 and V is TRBV11-1, with 12 bases lining up with TRBD2. CDR1 is SGHAT, CDR2 FQDESV, per germline (reference sequence). After removal of 5 bases from V and 6 bases from J, the junction contained 8 bases not matched to a gene. CDR3 size: 16 residues. CDR3 coding DNA: TGTGCCAGCAGCCGTCAGACTAGCGGGAGTCGCAATGAGCAGTTCTTC. This gives the protein CASSRQTSGSRNEQFF.

The chain carries TRBV6-5 and TRBJ2-1; TRBD1 matches 7 bases. Trimming at V came to 7 bases and at J to 9 bases, leaving 9 bases not matched to a gene. Germline lookup yields CDR1 MNHEY and CDR2 SVGAGI. This CDR3 has 13 residues. CDR3 coding DNA: TGTGCCAGCACCAAGACCCCAGGGGGTGAGCAGTTCTTC. Amino acids: CASTKTPGGEQFF.